This T cell receptor (beta chain) came from a study of T cell changes during pregnancy in multiple sclerosis. This CDR3 contains 11 residues. The ends were cut back, 4 bases at V and 2 bases at J, with 6 bases in the middle. Germline CDR1 is SQVTM and CDR2 is ANQGSEA. Profiling relied on immunoSEQ multiplex PCR, and the TCRdb table lists in-frame clones only, not all of them. Among tens of thousands of clones listed, about 89% were seen once. J is TRBJ2-7 and V is TRBV29-1; D unclear. The input for sequencing was peripheral blood, taken in the second trimester of pregnancy. This TCR was sampled from a female donor with multiple sclerosis, enrolled in a pregnancy study. The CDR3 here is CSVAGTYEQYF. The CDR3 nucleotides read TGCAGCGTTGCAGGAACCTACGAGCAGTACTTC.